What follows are 18 T cell receptor beta chains derived from one specimen sequenced in a study of cytotoxic CD8 clonotypes in ibrutinib-treated CLL. The repertoire was sequenced with immunoSEQ multiplex PCR; TCRdb's copy has only in-frame clones and lacks some. The sample gives roughly 200,000 clones, 72% of which show up once; roughly 13% is in the top ten. The material sequenced was PBMCs, taken after 24 months of ibrutinib treatment. Receptor source: a human donor with chronic lymphocytic leukemia.

The chain couples TRBV7-9 to TRBJ2-1; the match to TRBD1 covers 7 bases. The germline V gene encodes CDR1 SEHNR and CDR2 FQNEAQ (reference sequence). J was trimmed by 9 bases and V by 3 bases; bases with no gene match: 20. This CDR3 is built from 18 residues. As DNA, the CDR3 is TGTGCCAGCAGCTTGACGACAGGGTACGGGATTTTCCTGGGTGAGCAGTTCTTC. This codes for CASSLTTGYGIFLGEQFF.

This clone is a singleton in its sample. V and J are TRBV2 and TRBJ2-2; 7 bases are a match to TRBD2. The CDR3 runs 16 residues. Germline V lookup: CDR1 SNHLY, CDR2 FYNNEI. V was clipped by 6 bases and J by 4 bases; unmatched bases: 11. CDR3 sequence: CASRQTSALSTGELFF. The CDR3 DNA follows: TGTGCCAGCAGACAAACTAGCGCTTTGAGCACCGGGGAGCTGTTTTTT.

This rearrangement joins TRBV27 to TRBJ2-6; D ambiguous. The CDR3 is 14 amino acids. The ends were cut back, 8 bases at V and 1 base at J, with 9 bases in the middle. Germline V CDR1 and CDR2: MNHEY, SMNVEV (reference sequence). The CDR3 region is CASGHNSGANVLTF. As DNA, the CDR3 is TGTGCCAGCGGCCATAATTCTGGGGCCAACGTCCTGACTTTC.

The rearrangement uses TRBV25-1 and TRBJ2-2; D is unresolved. The CDR3 runs 14 residues. V was trimmed by 2 bases and J by 0 bases, leaving 4 bases between them. CDR1 and CDR2 from the germline V gene are MGHDK and SYGVNS. CDR3 sequence reads: CASSERTNTGELFF. In DNA, the CDR3 is TGTGCCAGCAGTGAACGCACGAACACCGGGGAGCTGTTTTTT.

The chain combines TRBV6-1 with TRBJ2-7, with TRBD1 matching over 9 bases. The CDR3 has 14 amino acids. Losses at the gene ends were 4 bases for V and 8 bases for J; bases not matched to a gene: 9. Germline V gene data show CDR1 as MNHNS and CDR2 as SASEGT. The CDR3 loop reads CASSVPGQGSKQYF. DNA for the CDR3: TGTGCCAGCAGTGTGCCGGGACAGGGATCGAAGCAGTACTTC.

The chain has TRBV5-1 and TRBJ1-2; possible D gene TRBD1, 6 bases. Germline CDR1 and CDR2: SGHRS and YFSETQ. V lost 4 bases and J 8 bases, leaving 12 bases between the germline ends. This CDR3 has 12 residues. The CDR3 sequence: CASSIQGVGYTF. The DNA for the CDR3 is TGCGCCAGCAGCATACAGGGCGTCGGCTACACCTTC.

The V call is TRBV30, the J call TRBJ2-7; D is undetermined. This CDR3 has 11 residues. Germline lookup yields CDR1 GTSNPN and CDR2 SVGIG (reference sequence). The germline V and J ends were trimmed by 3 bases and 2 bases, with 5 bases remaining between them. The CDR3 reads CAWRVTYEQYF. CDR3 in DNA: TGTGCCTGGAGGGTAACCTACGAGCAGTACTTC.

The chain recombines TRBV27 with TRBJ2-7; the D is unclear. Trimming stripped 2 bases from V and 3 bases from J, with 11 bases between. Per germline, CDR1 MNHEY and CDR2 SMNVEV (reference sequence). The CDR3 runs 14 residues. DNA of the CDR3: TGTGCCAGCAGTTTAAGAAGCACCCGCTACGAGCAGTACTTC. Its translation is CASSLRSTRYEQYF.

The chain uses TRBV30 and TRBJ2-3; 8 nucleotides align to TRBD2. The CDR3 runs 14 residues. V lost 6 bases and J lost 8; bases outside the gene matches: 13. Germline CDR1 reads GTSNPN; CDR2 reads SVGIG (reference sequence). CDR3: CACPEGTRPSTQYF. CDR3 DNA: TGTGCCTGCCCCGAAGGGACTAGACCTAGTACGCAGTATTTT.

This chain connects TRBV21-1 to TRBJ1-4. TRBV21-1 is described as a pseudogene. This CDR3 is built from 16 residues. In DNA, the CDR3 is TGTGCCAGCAGCAAAGAGAGGGGTCCCCTCCTTGAAAAACTGTTTTTT. Its translation is CASSKERGPLLEKLFF.

This chain uses TRBV27 with TRBJ2-7, with D perhaps TRBD2 (6 bases). Germline V lookup: CDR1 MNHEY, CDR2 SMNVEV (reference sequence). Trimming stripped 4 bases from V and 1 base from J, with 11 bases between. There are 14 residues in the CDR3. CDR3 in amino acids: CASSSGLSSYEQYF. The CDR3, as DNA: TGTGCCAGCAGTTCGGGACTTTCTTCCTACGAGCAGTACTTC.

This clone was observed a few times. The chain combines TRBV5-4 with TRBJ2-3, with TRBD2 matching 8 bases. The germline gives CDR1 SGHNT, CDR2 YYREEE (reference sequence). With 1 base clipped from V and 4 bases from J, the junction kept 5 bases outside the gene matches. The CDR3 spans 15 residues. The CDR3: CASSLRAGAPDTQYF. The CDR3 DNA follows: TGTGCCAGCAGCTTGAGAGCGGGAGCCCCAGATACGCAGTATTTT.

The V call is TRBV10-3, the J call TRBJ2-1, with a tentative D call TRBD1 (5 bases). CDR3 length: 14 amino acids. CDR1 and CDR2 from the germline V gene are ENHRY and SYGVKD. Trimming stripped 9 bases from V and 5 bases from J, with 17 bases between. CDR3 sequence: CAIHSSSRDNEQFF. The CDR3 coding sequence is TGTGCCATACACAGTTCGAGCAGGGACAATGAGCAGTTCTTC.

This clone has more than one count but fewer than ten. This same CDR3 is encoded by further DNA sequences in the sample. The chain joins TRBV5-1 to TRBJ2-2; 16 nucleotides line up with TRBD2. Germline V gene lookup returns CDR1 SGHRS and CDR2 YFSETQ. The junction had 7 bases not matched to a gene; V was cut back by 4 bases and J by 4 bases. This CDR3 spans 18 amino acids. CDR3 loop: CASSPGLAGGPSTGELFF. For the CDR3, the DNA is TGCGCCAGCAGCCCGGGACTAGCGGGAGGGCCCAGCACCGGGGAGCTGTTTTTT.

The chain uses TRBV4-1 and TRBJ2-1, with 7 bases that match TRBD1. Germline V gene sequence: CDR1 MGHRA, CDR2 YSYEKL. The trim removed 3 bases at V and 5 bases at J, leaving 4 bases unmatched. The CDR3 is 14 residues long. CDR3 region: CASSQTQGNNEQFF. The CDR3 DNA is TGCGCCAGCAGCCAGACACAGGGGAACAATGAGCAGTTCTTC.

A word on this clone: At the DNA level, this CDR3 is encoded by other sequences in the same sample as well. The chain couples TRBV7-2 to TRBJ1-4, with D possibly TRBD1 on 5 matching bases. V was cut by 5 bases and J by 8 bases, with 9 bases left in between. The CDR3 spans 12 residues. Per the germline V gene, CDR1 is SGHTA and CDR2 is FQGNSA. CDR3 in DNA: TGTGCCAGCAGCCGTCCAGGGGAAAAACTGTTTTTT. This translates into CASSRPGEKLFF.

The chain links TRBV7-2 to TRBJ2-7; the D gene could be TRBD1 or TRBD2 (5 bases each). The germline V and J ends were trimmed by 1 base and 4 bases, with 11 bases remaining between them. CDR1 SGHTA and CDR2 FQGNSA come from the germline V gene. The CDR3 contains 14 residues. CDR3 bases: TGTGCCAGCAGCTTAGATCGGGGACGATACGAGCAGTACTTC. Protein sequence: CASSLDRGRYEQYF.

This clone was recorded a few times. The genes are TRBV7-9 and TRBJ2-7; possible D gene TRBD1, 6 bases. Germline V gene lookup returns CDR1 SEHNR and CDR2 FQNEAQ (reference sequence). Trimming took 5 bases from V and 5 from J, leaving 13 bases between them. The CDR3 has 13 amino acids. CDR3 nucleotides: TGTGCCAGCAGCACAGACAGGTTCGACGAGCAGTACTTC. Protein sequence: CASSTDRFDEQYF.